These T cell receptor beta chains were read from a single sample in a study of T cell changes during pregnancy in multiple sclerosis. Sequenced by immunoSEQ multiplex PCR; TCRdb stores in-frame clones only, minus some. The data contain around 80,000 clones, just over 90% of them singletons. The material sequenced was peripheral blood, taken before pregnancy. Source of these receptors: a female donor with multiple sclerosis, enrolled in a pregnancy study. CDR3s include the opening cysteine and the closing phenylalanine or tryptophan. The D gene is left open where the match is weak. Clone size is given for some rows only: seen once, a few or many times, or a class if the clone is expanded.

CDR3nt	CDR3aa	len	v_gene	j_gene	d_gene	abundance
TGCGCCAGCAGCTTTGGGCCTCTCACACTTGGCAGCAATCAGCCCCAGCATTTT	CASSFGPLTLGSNQPQHF	18	TRBV5-1	TRBJ1-5	.	.
TGCGCCAGCAGCTTTCGACTCTTAAATGAGCAGTTCTTC	CASSFRLLNEQFF	13	TRBV4-1	TRBJ2-1	.	.
TGTGCCAGCAGTCCCGGGACAGGGTACAATGAGCAGTTCTTC	CASSPGTGYNEQFF	14	TRBV5-6	TRBJ2-1	TRBD1	.
TGTGCCAGCAGCTTACAACTGGGACTAGCGGGAGGGGGTGCCAAAAACATTCAGTACTTC	CASSLQLGLAGGGAKNIQYF	20	TRBV4-2	TRBJ2-4	TRBD2	once
TGTGCCAGCAGATCTTCAACCGGGAACCAAGAGACCCAGTACTTC	CASRSSTGNQETQYF	15	TRBV7-8	TRBJ2-5	.	.
TGTGCCACAACTAGCGCGGGAGTGGCAGATACGCAGTATTTT	CATTSAGVADTQYF	14	TRBV30	TRBJ2-3	TRBD2	.
TGTGCCAGCAGCTTAGACCCCGGAGAGGCCAATGAGCAGTTCTTC	CASSLDPGEANEQFF	15	TRBV7-6	TRBJ2-1	.	.
TGTGCCAGTAGTACCAGACAGTTCAATCAGCCCCAGCATTTT	CASSTRQFNQPQHF	14	TRBV19	TRBJ1-5	.	.
TGTGCCAGCACCGACGGAGCTTCTCTCTCTGGAAACACCATATATTTT	CASTDGASLSGNTIYF	16	TRBV28	TRBJ1-3	.	few
TGTGCCAGCAGCTTAGTCCCTAGCGGTATCAGCATTCAGTACTTC	CASSLVPSGISIQYF	15	TRBV7-9	TRBJ2-4	TRBD2	.
TGCGCCAGCAGCCAAGATCCCCCCCAGGGTATAATGAACACTGAAGCTTTCTTT	CASSQDPPQGIMNTEAFF	18	TRBV4-1	TRBJ1-1	.	.
TGTGCCTGCCAGGGGGACGAACAGCCCCAGCATTTT	CACQGDEQPQHF	12	TRBV30	TRBJ1-5	TRBD1	.
TGTGCCAGCAGCGTAGACACGAGCAATCAGCCCCAGCATTTT	CASSVDTSNQPQHF	14	TRBV9	TRBJ1-5	.	.
TGTGCCAGTAGCCCCCATGGACTAGCCCCTATGGATACGCAGTATTTT	CASSPHGLAPMDTQYF	16	TRBV19	TRBJ2-3	TRBD2	.
TGCGCCAGCAGCCAAGGGACTAGCGGACTCGCGAACACCGGGGAGCTGTTTTTT	CASSQGTSGLANTGELFF	18	TRBV4-3	TRBJ2-2	TRBD2	.
TGCGCCAGCAGCCAAGACGGGGCGGGAGGGACAAGTACCGGGGAGCTGTTTTTT	CASSQDGAGGTSTGELFF	18	TRBV4-1	TRBJ2-2	TRBD2	.
TGTGCCAGCAGCCCCCAGGGCGCGGGACAGCCCCAGCATTTT	CASSPQGAGQPQHF	14	TRBV5-6	TRBJ1-5	.	.
TGTGCCACCAGCACCACCCGGTACGGGGTCGAGCAGTACTTC	CATSTTRYGVEQYF	14	TRBV15	TRBJ2-7	.	.
TGCGCCAGCAGCTTGCTGACTAGCGGGACAGGCACAGATACGCAGTATTTT	CASSLLTSGTGTDTQYF	17	TRBV5-1	TRBJ2-3	TRBD2	.
TGTGCCAGCAGTGAAAGGCCAGGGGAGCGTCAGCCCCAGCATTTT	CASSERPGERQPQHF	15	TRBV6-1	TRBJ1-5	.	.
TGTGCCAGCAGTTCCGACAGGGCTCCTTATGGCTACACCTTC	CASSSDRAPYGYTF	14	TRBV6-5	TRBJ1-2	TRBD1	.
TGTGCCAGCAGCCGGGACAGGAGCCAAGAGACCCAGTACTTC	CASSRDRSQETQYF	14	TRBV5-4	TRBJ2-5	TRBD1	.
TGTGCCAGCAGCCAAGTGGGGAGCACTGAAGCTTTCTTT	CASSQVGSTEAFF	13	TRBV14	TRBJ1-1	.	.
TGTGCCTGGAGTAGGGGGAGCCGCACAGATACGCAGTATTTT	CAWSRGSRTDTQYF	14	TRBV30	TRBJ2-3	.	.
TGCGCCAGCAGCCAAGCTACTACCGGGACAGGGGCCTACGAGCAGTACTTC	CASSQATTGTGAYEQYF	17	TRBV4-1	TRBJ2-7	TRBD1	.
TGTGCCAGCTCACCCGGGACAGGGACTCAGCCCCAGCATTTT	CASSPGTGTQPQHF	14	TRBV18	TRBJ1-5	TRBD1	.
TGTGCCAGCAGCTTAGCCAGCGGGAGCGACGAGCAGTACTTC	CASSLASGSDEQYF	14	TRBV7-9	TRBJ2-7	TRBD2	.
TGTGCCAGCAGCCCTGGACAAACAATCTTCTCCTACGAGCAGTACTTC	CASSPGQTIFSYEQYF	16	TRBV5-6	TRBJ2-7	.	.